This T cell receptor beta chain was identified in a study of B cell selection in AIRE deficiency. Overall study findings and caveats: Only 9.3% of some 3,300 shared Treg sequences were patient-specific; roughly 30% healthy-specific. Shared Treg sequences had shorter CDR3s, biased toward rearrangements with few non-templated insertions.

Conventional CD4 T cells were sorted as CD4+CD127+ cells. CDR1 MNHEY and CDR2 SMNVEV come from the germline V gene (reference sequence). The CDR3 is 13 residues long. V dropped 5 bases and J dropped 3; count of bases not matched to a gene: 4. Note on this clone: Its specificity is unknown.

Some clones are missing from TCRdb's copy, which holds only in-frame ones; the method was immunoSEQ multiplex PCR. Of 20,000 to 30,000 clones in the sample, about 96% were seen once. The clonotype originates from a human donor with AIRE deficiency. The sequenced sample was conventional CD4+ T cells sorted from PBMCs. The chain joins TRBV27 to TRBJ2-7; TRBD2 aligns across 7 bases. Here the CDR3 DNA reads TGTGCCAGCAGTAGGACTAGGAACTACGAGCAGTACTTC. Protein product: CASSRTRNYEQYF.